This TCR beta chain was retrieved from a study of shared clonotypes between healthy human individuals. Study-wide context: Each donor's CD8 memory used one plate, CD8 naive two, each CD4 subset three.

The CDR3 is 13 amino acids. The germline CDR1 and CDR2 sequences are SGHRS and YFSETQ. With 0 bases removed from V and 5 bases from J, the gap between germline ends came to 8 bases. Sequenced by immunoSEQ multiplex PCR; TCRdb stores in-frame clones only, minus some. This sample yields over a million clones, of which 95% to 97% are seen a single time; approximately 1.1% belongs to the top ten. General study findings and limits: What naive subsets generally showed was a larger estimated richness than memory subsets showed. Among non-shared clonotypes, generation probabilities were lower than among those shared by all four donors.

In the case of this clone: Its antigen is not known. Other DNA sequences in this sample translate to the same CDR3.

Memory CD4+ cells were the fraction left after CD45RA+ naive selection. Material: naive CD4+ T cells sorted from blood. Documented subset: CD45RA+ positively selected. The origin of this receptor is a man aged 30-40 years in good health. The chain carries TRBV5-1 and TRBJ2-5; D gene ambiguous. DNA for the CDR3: TGCGCCAGCAGCTTGGGAAACGAGGAGACCCAGTACTTC. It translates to CASSLGNEETQYF.